The 19 T cell receptor beta chains presented below share a single source sample, sequenced in a study of cytomegalovirus exposure and HLA in healthy donors. Primers included in the PCR were 60 Vbeta and 13 Jbeta primers. Generated by immunoSEQ multiplex PCR, the TCRdb table keeps only in-frame clones and is missing some. The data show about 120,000 clones, with about 80% seen just once and 1.8% held by the top ten. The sequenced material came from PBMCs. The receptor set was obtained from a man younger than 35 in good health and CMV-seronegative.

This chain uses TRBV7-2 with TRBJ1-4; TRBD1 matches at 12 bases. Germline V gives CDR1 SGHTA, CDR2 FQGNSA. The CDR3 is 17 residues long. V was clipped by 5 bases and J by 6 bases; unmatched bases: 10. In DNA, the CDR3 is TGTGCCAGCAGCGCAGTGGGGGACAGGGGGCGTGATGAAAAACTGTTTTTT. This sequence encodes CASSAVGDRGRDEKLFF.

V and J are TRBV7-6 and TRBJ1-1; the D is unclear. This CDR3 is built from 15 residues. Germline loops: CDR1 SGHVS, CDR2 FNYEAQ. V gave up 2 bases and J gave up 2 bases, with 12 bases separating them. This chain's CDR3 is CASSLQRQTNTEAFF. CDR3 sequence (DNA): TGTGCCAGCAGCTTACAGAGACAAACTAACACTGAAGCTTTCTTT.

The chain links TRBV5-1 to TRBJ2-2, with 8 bases identical to TRBD1. The CDR3 extends over 17 amino acids. Trimming removed 4 bases from V and 8 bases from J; junction bases left unmatched: 16. Germline CDR1 and CDR2: SGHRS and YFSETQ. The CDR3 protein is CASSPTPGQVGKGELFF. The CDR3 DNA reads TGCGCCAGCAGCCCCACCCCGGGACAGGTGGGCAAAGGGGAGCTGTTTTTT. The entire variable domain, with the rest obtained from reference TRBV5-1 and TRBJ2-2, is as follows: KAGVTQTPRYLIKTRGQQVTLSCSPISGHRSVSWYQQTPGQGLQFLFEYFSETQRNKGNFPGRFSGRQFSNSRSEMNVSTLELGDSALYLCASSPTPGQVGKGELFFGEGSRLTVL.

The CDR3: CASSAQGVGPTQGEKLFF. In nucleotides, the CDR3 is TGTGCCAGCAGCGCCCAGGGGGTAGGTCCCACCCAGGGTGAAAAACTGTTTTTT. This chain links TRBV27 with TRBJ1-4, with 7 bases that match TRBD1. The V and J ends lost 6 bases and 7 bases, in that order; junction bases with no gene match: 20. This CDR3 has 18 amino acids. From germline, CDR1 is MNHEY and CDR2 SMNVEV (reference sequence).

The chain has TRBV19 and TRBJ1-5; the match to TRBD1 covers 8 bases. Germline V gene data show CDR1 as LNHDA and CDR2 as SQIVND (reference sequence). CDR3 size: 15 residues. Trimming took 6 bases from V and 4 from J; bases not matched to a gene: 8. The CDR3 is CASSAMRQGNQPQHF. DNA for the CDR3: TGTGCCAGTAGCGCAATGAGACAGGGGAATCAGCCCCAGCATTTT.

The chain combines TRBV6-4 with TRBJ2-3; D is unresolved. This CDR3 contains 14 residues. V gave up 3 bases and J gave up 0 bases, with 7 bases separating them. Germline V gene lookup returns CDR1 MRHNA and CDR2 SNTAGT. CDR3 protein: CASSEATSTDTQYF. CDR3 coding DNA: TGTGCCAGCAGTGAAGCCACTAGCACAGATACGCAGTATTTT.

Of note for this clone: Sequence at one end of the junction differs from germline and may be a read error. This chain links TRBV7-9 with TRBJ1-2, with D possibly TRBD1 on 6 matching bases. Germline V gives CDR1 SEHNR, CDR2 FQNEAQ (reference sequence). The length of the CDR3 is 14 residues. The CDR3 region is CSSSRGQILYGYTF. DNA for the CDR3: TGTTCCAGCAGCCGAGGACAGATACTCTATGGCTACACCTTC.

The chain recombines TRBV4-2 with TRBJ2-3, with 7 bases aligning to TRBD2. Germline-derived CDR1 and CDR2 are LGHNA and YNFKEQ. Losses at the gene ends were 0 bases for V and 0 bases for J; bases not matched to a gene: 6. The CDR3 spans 17 residues. The CDR3: CASSQDKTSRSTDTQYF. The CDR3 DNA reads TGTGCCAGCAGCCAAGATAAGACTAGCCGTAGCACAGATACGCAGTATTTT.

The chain is built from TRBV10-3 and TRBJ2-5; 7 bases line up with TRBD2. The CDR3 loop spans 16 amino acids. Germline loops: CDR1 ENHRY, CDR2 SYGVKD. The junction had 10 bases not matched to a gene; V was cut back by 5 bases and J by 1 base. The CDR3 region is CAISPGRGGLQETQYF. Here the CDR3 DNA reads TGTGCCATCAGTCCCGGACGCGGGGGACTCCAAGAGACCCAGTACTTC.

This chain uses TRBV11-2 with TRBJ2-3, with TRBD1 matching 7 bases. The J segment lost 4 bases and the V segment lost 4 bases, leaving 2 bases of the junction unmatched. The CDR3 is 13 amino acids. CDR1 SGHAT and CDR2 FQNNGV come from the germline V gene. The CDR3 loop reads CASSSTGADTQYF. For the CDR3, the DNA is TGTGCCAGCAGCTCTACAGGGGCAGATACGCAGTATTTT.

The V gene is TRBV4-1, the J gene TRBJ2-5; tentatively, D is TRBD2 (5 bases). Germline V gene lookup returns CDR1 MGHRA and CDR2 YSYEKL. The CDR3 has 15 residues. V lost 5 bases and J 0 bases, leaving 13 bases between the germline ends. CDR3 in amino acids: CASSSAVSYQETQYF. The DNA for the CDR3 is TGCGCCAGCAGCTCAGCGGTGTCGTACCAAGAGACCCAGTACTTC.

In DNA form, the CDR3 reads TGTGCCAGCAGGAATACGGGAGTTGGCTACACCTTC. Encoded protein: CASRNTGVGYTF. This sequence joins TRBV25-1 and TRBJ1-2; no reliable D call. This CDR3 region has 12 residues. The V gene's germline CDR1 is MGHDK and CDR2 SYGVNS. Deletions cut 6 bases from V and 7 bases from J, with 12 bases between.

The rearrangement joins TRBV4-1 to TRBJ1-2, with D perhaps matching TRBD1 (5 bases). The CDR3 spans 14 residues. From germline, CDR1 is MGHRA and CDR2 YSYEKL. The ends were cut back, 0 bases at V and 3 bases at J, with 8 bases in the middle. CDR3 DNA sequence: TGCGCCAGCAGCCAAGAGGACACGCACTATGGCTACACCTTC. Encoded protein: CASSQEDTHYGYTF.

The chain combines TRBV10-1 with TRBJ1-3, with D possibly being TRBD1 (6 bases). The V end lost 4 bases, the J end lost 1 base, and 8 bases lay between the germline ends. In germline, CDR1 is WNHNN, CDR2 SYGVQD (reference sequence). The CDR3 length is 14 residues. The CDR3 loop is CASSATGSGNTIYF. Written as DNA, the CDR3 is TGCGCCAGCAGTGCGACAGGATCTGGAAACACCATATATTTT.

The chain recombines TRBV6-5 with TRBJ1-5; no reliable D call. Deletions cut 4 bases from V and 8 bases from J, with 12 bases between. The CDR3 is made up of 13 amino acids. The germline V gene encodes CDR1 MNHEY and CDR2 SVGAGI. This chain's CDR3 is CASSLYPGEPQHF. Here the CDR3 DNA reads TGTGCCAGCAGTTTGTACCCCGGAGAGCCCCAGCATTTT.

As regards this clone: The sample carries other DNA sequences with the same CDR3. The chain combines TRBV5-6 with TRBJ1-2; 7 nucleotides agree with TRBD1. With V trimmed by 1 base and J by 5 bases, 2 bases remained unmatched. Germline CDR1 SGHDT, CDR2 YYEEEE. This CDR3 is built from 13 residues. The CDR3 protein is CASSLRQGYGYTF. In nucleotides, the CDR3 is TGTGCCAGCAGCTTGAGACAGGGTTATGGCTACACCTTC.

This clone was seen only once. The chain employs TRBV5-1 and TRBJ2-1; no reliable D call. V lost 4 bases, J lost 4 bases, and 3 bases lay in between. Germline loops: CDR1 SGHRS, CDR2 YFSETQ. The CDR3 sequence is 11 residues long. CDR3 DNA: TGCGCCAGCAGCCAGTACAATGAGCAGTTCTTC. Translation gives CASSQYNEQFF.

CDR3 sequence: CASSIMGGQETQYF. CDR3 bases: TGTGCCAGTAGTATCATGGGGGGCCAAGAGACCCAGTACTTC. The chain joins TRBV19 to TRBJ2-5; possible D gene TRBD2, 6 bases. Germline V gene lookup returns CDR1 LNHDA and CDR2 SQIVND (reference sequence). The CDR3 length is 14 residues. Trimming pared 3 bases from V and 1 base from J, leaving 9 bases between.

The CDR3 nucleotides read TGTGCCAGCTCACCAACCAGAAGCAATCAGCCCCAGCATTTT. This sequence encodes CASSPTRSNQPQHF. The chain carries TRBV18 and TRBJ1-5; D call uncertain. Germline V gene data show CDR1 as KGHSH and CDR2 as LQKENI. With 2 bases removed from V and 1 base from J, the gap between germline ends came to 6 bases. CDR3 size: 14 residues.